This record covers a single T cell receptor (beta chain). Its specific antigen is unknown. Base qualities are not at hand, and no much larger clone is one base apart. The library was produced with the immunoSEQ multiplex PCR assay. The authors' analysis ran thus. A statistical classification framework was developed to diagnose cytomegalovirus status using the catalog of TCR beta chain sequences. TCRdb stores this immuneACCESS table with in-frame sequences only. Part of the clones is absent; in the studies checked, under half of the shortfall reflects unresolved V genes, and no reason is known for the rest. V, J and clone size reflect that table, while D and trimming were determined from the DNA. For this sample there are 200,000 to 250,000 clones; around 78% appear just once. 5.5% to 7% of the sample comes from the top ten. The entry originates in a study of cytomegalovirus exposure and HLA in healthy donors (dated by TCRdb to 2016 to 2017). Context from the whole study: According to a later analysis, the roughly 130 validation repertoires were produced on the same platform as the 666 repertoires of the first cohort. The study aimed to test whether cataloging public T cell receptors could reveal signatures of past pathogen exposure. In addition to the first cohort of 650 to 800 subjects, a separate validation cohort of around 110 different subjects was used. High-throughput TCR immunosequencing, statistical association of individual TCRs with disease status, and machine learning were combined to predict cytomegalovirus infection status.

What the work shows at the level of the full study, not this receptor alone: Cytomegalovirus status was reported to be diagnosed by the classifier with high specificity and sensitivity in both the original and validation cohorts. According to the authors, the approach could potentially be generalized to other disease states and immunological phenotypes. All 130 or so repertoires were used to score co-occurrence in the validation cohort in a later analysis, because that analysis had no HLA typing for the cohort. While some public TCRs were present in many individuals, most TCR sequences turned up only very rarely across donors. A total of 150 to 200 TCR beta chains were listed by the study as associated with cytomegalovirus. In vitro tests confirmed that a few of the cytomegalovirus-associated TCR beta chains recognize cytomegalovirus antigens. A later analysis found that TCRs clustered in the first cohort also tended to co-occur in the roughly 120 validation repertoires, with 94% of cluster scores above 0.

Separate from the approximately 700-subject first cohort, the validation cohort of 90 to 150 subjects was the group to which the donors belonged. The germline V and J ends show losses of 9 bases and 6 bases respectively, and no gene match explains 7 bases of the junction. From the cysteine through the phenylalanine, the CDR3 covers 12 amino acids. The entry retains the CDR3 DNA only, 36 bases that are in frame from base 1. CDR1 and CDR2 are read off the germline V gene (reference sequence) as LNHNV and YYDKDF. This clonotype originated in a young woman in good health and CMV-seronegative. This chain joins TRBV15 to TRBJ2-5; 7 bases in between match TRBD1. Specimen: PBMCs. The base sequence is TGTGCCACTCAAACAGGGGCGCAGACCCAGTACTTC. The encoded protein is CATQTGAQTQYF.